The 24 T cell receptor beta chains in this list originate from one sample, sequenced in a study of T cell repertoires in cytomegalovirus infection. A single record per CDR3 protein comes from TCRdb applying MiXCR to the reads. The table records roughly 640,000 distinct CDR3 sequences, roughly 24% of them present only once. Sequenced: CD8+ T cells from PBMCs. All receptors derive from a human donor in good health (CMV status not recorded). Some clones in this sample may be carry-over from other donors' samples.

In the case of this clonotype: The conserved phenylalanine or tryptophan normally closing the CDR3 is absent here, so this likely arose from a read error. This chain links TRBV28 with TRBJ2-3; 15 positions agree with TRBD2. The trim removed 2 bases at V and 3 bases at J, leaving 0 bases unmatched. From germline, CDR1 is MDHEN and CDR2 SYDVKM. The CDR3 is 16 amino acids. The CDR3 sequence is CASSLGTSGGTDTQYS. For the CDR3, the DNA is TGTGCCAGCAGTTTAGGGACTAGCGGGGGGACAGATACGCAGTATTCT.

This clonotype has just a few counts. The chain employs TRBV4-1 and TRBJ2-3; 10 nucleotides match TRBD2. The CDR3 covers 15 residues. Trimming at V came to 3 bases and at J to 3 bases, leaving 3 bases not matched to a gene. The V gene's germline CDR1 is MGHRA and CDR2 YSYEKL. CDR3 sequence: CASSHTLAGTDTQYF. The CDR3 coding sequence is TGCGCCAGCAGCCACACACTAGCGGGGACAGATACGCAGTATTTT.

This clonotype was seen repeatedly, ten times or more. The CDR3, as DNA: TGTGCCAGCAGCCCTTACTACTCCGGGTCCGATGAGCAGTTCTTC. Translated: CASSPYYSGSDEQFF. The rearrangement links TRBV7-2 to TRBJ2-1; no reliable D call. From germline, CDR1 is SGHTA and CDR2 FQGNSA. This CDR3 is 15 amino acids long. Between the trimmed V and J ends, which lost 5 bases and 8 bases, there was a span of 19 bases.

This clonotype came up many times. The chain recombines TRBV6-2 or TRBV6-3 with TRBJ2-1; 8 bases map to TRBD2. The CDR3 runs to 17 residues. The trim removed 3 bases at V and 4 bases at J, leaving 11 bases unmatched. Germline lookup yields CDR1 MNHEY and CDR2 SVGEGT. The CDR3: CASSYPLRAGGYNEQFF. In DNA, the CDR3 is TGTGCCAGCAGTTATCCCCTAAGGGCGGGGGGTTACAATGAGCAGTTCTTC.

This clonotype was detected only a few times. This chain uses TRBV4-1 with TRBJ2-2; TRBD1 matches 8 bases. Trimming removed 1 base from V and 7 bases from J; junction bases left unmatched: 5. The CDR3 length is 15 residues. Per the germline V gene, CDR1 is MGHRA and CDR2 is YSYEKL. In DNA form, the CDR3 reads TGCGCCAGCAGCCAAGTTGCAGGGGGCAACGGGGAGCTGTTTTTT. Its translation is CASSQVAGGNGELFF.

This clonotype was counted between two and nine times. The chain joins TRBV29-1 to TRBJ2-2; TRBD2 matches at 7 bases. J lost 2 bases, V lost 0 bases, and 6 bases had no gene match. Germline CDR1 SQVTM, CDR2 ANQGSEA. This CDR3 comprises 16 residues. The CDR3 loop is CSVEDDSGVNTGELFF. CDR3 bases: TGCAGCGTTGAAGACGACAGCGGGGTTAACACCGGGGAGCTGTTTTTT.

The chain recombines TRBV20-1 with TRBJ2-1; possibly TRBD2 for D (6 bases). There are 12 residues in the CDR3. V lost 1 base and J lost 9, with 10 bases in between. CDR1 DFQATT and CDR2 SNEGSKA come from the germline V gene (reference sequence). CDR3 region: CSARGGTPEQFF. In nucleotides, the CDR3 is TGCAGTGCTAGAGGGGGGACTCCTGAGCAGTTCTTC.

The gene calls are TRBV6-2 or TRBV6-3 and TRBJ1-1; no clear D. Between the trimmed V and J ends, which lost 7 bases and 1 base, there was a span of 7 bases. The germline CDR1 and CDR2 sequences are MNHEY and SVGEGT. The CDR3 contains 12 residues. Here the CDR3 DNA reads TGTGCCAGCAAAACTTGGAACACTGAAGCTTTCTTT. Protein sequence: CASKTWNTEAFF.

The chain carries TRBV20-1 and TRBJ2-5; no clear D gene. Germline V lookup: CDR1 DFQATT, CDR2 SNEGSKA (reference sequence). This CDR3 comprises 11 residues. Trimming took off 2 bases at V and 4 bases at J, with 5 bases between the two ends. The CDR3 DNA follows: TGCAGTGCTAGATTGGGAGAGACCCAGTACTTC. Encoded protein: CSARLGETQYF.

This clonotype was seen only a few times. CDR3 DNA sequence: TGTGCCAGCACAAGGCTAGCGGGGGACAATGAGCAGTTCTTC. Translation: CASTRLAGDNEQFF. The chain recombines TRBV2 with TRBJ2-1; TRBD2 matches 10 bases. Per germline, CDR1 SNHLY and CDR2 FYNNEI. V was pared by 7 bases and J by 5 bases, with 5 bases of the junction left unmatched. This CDR3 has 14 residues.

CDR3 region: CASSPPLGANEQYF. The DNA for the CDR3 is TGTGCCAGCAGCCCTCCTTTAGGGGCTAACGAGCAGTACTTC. V gene TRBV7-6 combines with J gene TRBJ2-7; a possible D gene is TRBD1 (5 bases). CDR3 length: 14 residues. Germline V gene data show CDR1 as SGHVS and CDR2 as FNYEAQ. With 5 bases removed from V and 5 bases from J, the gap between germline ends came to 16 bases.

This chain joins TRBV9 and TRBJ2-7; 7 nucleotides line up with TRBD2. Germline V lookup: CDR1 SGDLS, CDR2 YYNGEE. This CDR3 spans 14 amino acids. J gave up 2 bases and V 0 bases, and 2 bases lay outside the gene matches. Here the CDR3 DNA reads TGTGCCAGCAGCGTAGGCCGGGGGGCCTACGAGCAGTACTTC. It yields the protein CASSVGRGAYEQYF.

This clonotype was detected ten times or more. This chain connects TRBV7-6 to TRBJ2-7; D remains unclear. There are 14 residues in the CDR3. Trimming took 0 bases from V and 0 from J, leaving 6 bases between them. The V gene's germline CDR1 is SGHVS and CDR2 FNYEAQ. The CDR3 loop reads CASSLAPGSYEQYF. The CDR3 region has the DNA TGTGCCAGCAGCTTAGCTCCAGGCTCCTACGAGCAGTACTTC.

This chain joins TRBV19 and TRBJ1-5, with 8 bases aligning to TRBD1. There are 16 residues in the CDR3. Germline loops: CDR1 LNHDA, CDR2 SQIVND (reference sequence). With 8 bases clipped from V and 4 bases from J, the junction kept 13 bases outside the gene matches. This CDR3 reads CASLGQGNYWNQPQHF. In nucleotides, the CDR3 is TGTGCCAGTCTAGGACAGGGAAATTATTGGAATCAGCCCCAGCATTTT.

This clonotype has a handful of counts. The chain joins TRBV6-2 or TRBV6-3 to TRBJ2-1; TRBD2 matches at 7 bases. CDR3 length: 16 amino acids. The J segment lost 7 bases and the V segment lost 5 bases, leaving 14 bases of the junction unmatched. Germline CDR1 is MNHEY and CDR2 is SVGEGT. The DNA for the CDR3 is TGTGCCAGCAGTAGTCGTCGGACAAGCGGGATGAATGAGCAGTTCTTC. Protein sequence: CASSSRRTSGMNEQFF.

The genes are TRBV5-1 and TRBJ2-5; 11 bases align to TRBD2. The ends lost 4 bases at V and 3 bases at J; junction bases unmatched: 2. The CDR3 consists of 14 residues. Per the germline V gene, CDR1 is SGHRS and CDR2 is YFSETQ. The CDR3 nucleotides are TGCGCCAGCAGCCCGGGACTAGCGGAAGAGACCCAGTACTTC. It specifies CASSPGLAEETQYF. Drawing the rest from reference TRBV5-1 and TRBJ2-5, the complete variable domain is KAGVTQTPRYLIKTRGQQVTLSCSPISGHRSVSWYQQTPGQGLQFLFEYFSETQRNKGNFPGRFSGRQFSNSRSEMNVSTLELGDSALYLCASSPGLAEETQYFGPGTRLLVL.

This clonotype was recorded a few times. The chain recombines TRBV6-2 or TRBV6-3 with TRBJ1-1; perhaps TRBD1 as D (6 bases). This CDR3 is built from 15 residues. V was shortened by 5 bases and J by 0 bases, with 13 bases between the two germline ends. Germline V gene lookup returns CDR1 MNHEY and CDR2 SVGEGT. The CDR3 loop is CASSHLSGVNTEAFF. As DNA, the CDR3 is TGTGCCAGCAGTCACCTCTCAGGGGTGAACACTGAAGCTTTCTTT.

CDR3 nucleotides: TGTGCCAGTAGCAAGCAGGGACCCACTGAGCAGTTCTTC. Encoded protein: CASSKQGPTEQFF. J is TRBJ2-1 and V is TRBV19; possibly TRBD1 or TRBD2 for D (5 bases each). Trimming left V 6 bases short and J 9 bases short, with 15 bases between. The length of the CDR3 is 13 residues. Germline assignment: CDR1 LNHDA and CDR2 SQIVND (reference sequence).

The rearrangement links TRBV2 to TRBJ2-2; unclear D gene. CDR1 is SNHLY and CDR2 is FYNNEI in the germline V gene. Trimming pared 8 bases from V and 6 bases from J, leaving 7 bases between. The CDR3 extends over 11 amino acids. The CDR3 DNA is TGTGCCAGCCTTTCCCCCGGGGAGCTGTTTTTT. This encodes CASLSPGELFF.

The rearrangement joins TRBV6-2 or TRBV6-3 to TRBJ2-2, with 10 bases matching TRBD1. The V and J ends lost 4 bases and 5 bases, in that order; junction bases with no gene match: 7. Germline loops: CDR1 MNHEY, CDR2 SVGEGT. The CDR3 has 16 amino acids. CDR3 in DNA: TGTGCCAGCAGTTCGTTCGGGGGACAGGGGACCGGGGAGCTGTTTTTT. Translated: CASSSFGGQGTGELFF.

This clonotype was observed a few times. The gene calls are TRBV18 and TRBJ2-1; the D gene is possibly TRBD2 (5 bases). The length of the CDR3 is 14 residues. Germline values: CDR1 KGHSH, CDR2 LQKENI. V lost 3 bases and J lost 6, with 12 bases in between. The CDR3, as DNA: TGTGCCAGCTCACCGGGGAGAATCACCAATGAGCAGTTCTTC. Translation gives CASSPGRITNEQFF.

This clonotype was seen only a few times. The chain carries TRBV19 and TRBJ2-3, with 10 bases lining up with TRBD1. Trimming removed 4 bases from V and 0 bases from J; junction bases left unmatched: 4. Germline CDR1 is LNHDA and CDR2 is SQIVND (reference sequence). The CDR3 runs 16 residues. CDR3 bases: TGTGCCAGTAGTACCCCGGACAGGGGGAGCACAGATACGCAGTATTTT. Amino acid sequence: CASSTPDRGSTDTQYF.

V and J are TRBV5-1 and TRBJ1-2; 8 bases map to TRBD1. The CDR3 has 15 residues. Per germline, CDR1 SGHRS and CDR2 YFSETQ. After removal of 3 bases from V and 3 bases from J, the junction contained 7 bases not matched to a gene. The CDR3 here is CASSSWTGRDYGYTF. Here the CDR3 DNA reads TGCGCCAGCAGCTCCTGGACAGGGAGAGACTATGGCTACACCTTC.

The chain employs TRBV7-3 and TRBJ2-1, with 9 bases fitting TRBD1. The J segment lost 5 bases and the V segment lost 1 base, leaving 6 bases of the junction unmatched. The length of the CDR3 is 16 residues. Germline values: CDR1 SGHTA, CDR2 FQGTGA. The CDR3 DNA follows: TGTGCCAGCAGCTTAAGGAACAGGGGGCCCAACAATGAGCAGTTCTTC. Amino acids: CASSLRNRGPNNEQFF.